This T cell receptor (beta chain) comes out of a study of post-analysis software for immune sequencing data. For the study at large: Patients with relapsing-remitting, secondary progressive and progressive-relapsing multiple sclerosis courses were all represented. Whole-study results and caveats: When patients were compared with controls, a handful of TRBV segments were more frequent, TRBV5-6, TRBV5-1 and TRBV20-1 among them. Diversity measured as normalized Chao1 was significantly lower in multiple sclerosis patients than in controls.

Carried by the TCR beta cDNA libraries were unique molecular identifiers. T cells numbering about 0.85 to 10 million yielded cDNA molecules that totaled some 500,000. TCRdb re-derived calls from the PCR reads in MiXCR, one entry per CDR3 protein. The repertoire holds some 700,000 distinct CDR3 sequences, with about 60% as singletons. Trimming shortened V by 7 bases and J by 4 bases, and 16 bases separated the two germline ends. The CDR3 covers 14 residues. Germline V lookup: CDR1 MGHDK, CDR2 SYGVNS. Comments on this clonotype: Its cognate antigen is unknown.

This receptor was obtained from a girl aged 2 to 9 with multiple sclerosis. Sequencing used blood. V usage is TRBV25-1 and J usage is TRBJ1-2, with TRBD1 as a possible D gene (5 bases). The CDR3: CASTGTGVVYGYTF. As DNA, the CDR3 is TGTGCCAGCACCGGGACGGGTGTAGTCTATGGCTACACCTTC.